The 21 T cell receptor beta chains below come from one sample, sequenced in a study of CD8 T cells in Susac syndrome. It was with random hexamers that roughly 0.45 to 1 ug RNA was reverse transcribed. TCRdb re-called the immunoSEQ multiplex PCR reads through MiXCR, storing one row per CDR3 protein. The data contain roughly 80,000 distinct CDR3 sequences, around 94% of them singletons. Input material: CD8+ T cells from PBMCs. The source of these receptors is a human donor in good health.

V and J are TRBV6-6 and TRBJ1-2, with 7 bases lining up with TRBD1. V dropped 2 bases and J dropped 4; count of bases not matched to a gene: 4. Germline V gives CDR1 MNHNY, CDR2 SVGAGI (reference sequence). The CDR3 has 14 residues. CDR3 in DNA: TGTGCCAGCAGTTACCGTGGACAGGTCTATGGCTACACCTTC. Translating it yields CASSYRGQVYGYTF.

The chain has TRBV20-1 and TRBJ2-7, with 7 bases that match TRBD2. Germline CDR1 reads DFQATT; CDR2 reads SNEGSKA (reference sequence). V shed 2 bases and J 1 base; nucleotides not matched to a gene: 11. The CDR3 is 16 amino acids. The CDR3 region has the DNA TGCAGTGCTAGACATTACCGTCGCGGGAGTTCCTACGAGCAGTACGTC. This translates into CSARHYRRGSSYEQYV.

The CDR3 spells CASSYDRVGYEQYF. DNA for the CDR3: TGTGCCAGCAGTTACGACAGGGTGGGCTACGAGCAGTACTTC. The genes are TRBV6-6 and TRBJ2-7; 7 bases agree with TRBD1. CDR1 is MNHNY and CDR2 is SVGAGI in the germline V gene (reference sequence). The CDR3 is 14 residues long. J was trimmed by 3 bases and V by 2 bases; bases with no gene match: 4.

V is TRBV29-1 and J is TRBJ2-3; D uncertain. V was shortened by 5 bases and J by 2 bases, with 14 bases between the two germline ends. Germline V gene sequence: CDR1 SQVTM, CDR2 ANQGSEA. The CDR3 length is 14 residues. In DNA form, the CDR3 reads TGCAGCGTTTCCAGCCCGACCATCACAGATACGCAGTATTTT. Protein sequence: CSVSSPTITDTQYF.

The J gene is TRBJ1-2, the V gene TRBV27; D not resolved. The germline gives CDR1 MNHEY, CDR2 SMNVEV (reference sequence). The CDR3 contains 14 residues. The V gene lost 2 bases and the J gene lost 4 bases, with 11 bases spanning the gap. CDR3 sequence: CASSLKAEGYGYTF. The DNA of the CDR3 is TGTGCCAGCAGTTTAAAAGCTGAGGGCTATGGCTACACCTTC.

The V gene is TRBV18, the J gene TRBJ2-1; D ambiguous. The CDR3 extends over 15 amino acids. V was trimmed by 3 bases and J by 8 bases, leaving 17 bases between them. Germline loops: CDR1 KGHSH, CDR2 LQKENI. CDR3 protein: CASSPSRSLGDEQFF. CDR3 nucleotide sequence: TGTGCCAGCTCACCCTCCCGCTCCCTAGGTGATGAGCAGTTCTTC.

The rearrangement links TRBV5-1 to TRBJ1-1, with a weak D call TRBD1 (5 bases). V lost 1 base and J 4 bases, leaving 11 bases between the germline ends. Germline-derived CDR1 and CDR2 are SGHRS and YFSETQ. CDR3 length: 14 residues. In DNA, the CDR3 is TGCGCCAGCAGCTTGAGGGGCCAGGGCACTGAAGCTTTCTTT. Translating it yields CASSLRGQGTEAFF.

This clonotype has just one count. The V and J genes are TRBV30 and TRBJ2-1, with D possibly being TRBD1 or TRBD2 (5 bases each). This CDR3 region has 18 residues. Germline loops: CDR1 GTSNPN, CDR2 SVGIG (reference sequence). The V gene lost 1 base and the J gene lost 0 bases, with 19 bases spanning the gap. The CDR3 bases are TGTGCCTGGAGTGGGTCCGACTCTGGGGGAAGCTCCTACAATGAGCAGTTCTTC. This encodes CAWSGSDSGGSSYNEQFF.

The chain is built from TRBV5-1 and TRBJ1-1, with D tentatively TRBD1 (5 bases). The V gene's germline CDR1 is SGHRS and CDR2 YFSETQ. CDR3 length equals 14 residues. Trimming removed 4 bases from V and 4 bases from J, with 14 bases in between. The CDR3 region is CASSPGTDLTEAFF. The CDR3 DNA reads TGCGCCAGCAGCCCGGGGACGGATCTCACTGAAGCTTTCTTT.

The V and J genes are TRBV14 and TRBJ2-3, with a possible D match to TRBD2 (5 bases). The CDR3 contains 16 residues. Trimming left V 4 bases short and J 5 bases short, with 19 bases between. Germline CDR1 is SGHDN and CDR2 is FVKESK. CDR3 coding DNA: TGTGCCAGCAGCCCGGGGTACGACGGATCCATAGATACGCAGTATTTT. Translated, it gives CASSPGYDGSIDTQYF.

This sequence joins TRBV13 and TRBJ1-2; perhaps TRBD1 as D (5 bases). In germline, CDR1 is PRHDT, CDR2 FYEKMQ (reference sequence). The CDR3 runs 14 residues. The ends were cut back, 5 bases at V and 8 bases at J, with 18 bases in the middle. CDR3 residues: CASSDRQSYNGYTF. DNA of the CDR3: TGTGCCAGCAGCGACAGACAGTCGTATAACGGCTACACCTTC. The full variable domain, rest sourced from reference TRBV13 and TRBJ1-2, is AAGVIQSPRHLIKEKRETATLKCYPIPRHDTVYWYQQGPGQDPQFLISFYEKMQSDKGSIPDRFSAQQFSDYHSELNMSSLELGDSALYFCASSDRQSYNGYTFGSGTRLTVV.

The rearrangement joins TRBV9 to TRBJ2-1; D is undetermined. This CDR3 spans 12 amino acids. V lost 0 bases, J lost 7 bases, and 5 bases lay in between. The germline V gene encodes CDR1 SGDLS and CDR2 YYNGEE. Written as DNA, the CDR3 is TGTGCCAGCAGCGTAGGGGCGAATGAGCAGTTCTTC. Translated: CASSVGANEQFF.

This clonotype has only one observation. This rearrangement joins TRBV29-1 to TRBJ2-7; D is uncertain. V lost 7 bases and J 4 bases, leaving 11 bases between the germline ends. The CDR3 consists of 11 residues. Germline assignment: CDR1 SQVTM and CDR2 ANQGSEA. The CDR3 sequence: CSAGTGYEQYV. CDR3 coding DNA: TGCAGCGCCGGCACGGGTTACGAGCAGTACGTC.

There are a few counts of this clonotype. This chain uses TRBV4-1 with TRBJ1-6; the D gene is possibly TRBD1 (5 bases). The CDR3 length is 14 residues. V lost 1 base and J 6 bases, leaving 7 bases between the germline ends. Germline assignment: CDR1 MGHRA and CDR2 YSYEKL. CDR3 bases: TGCGCCAGCAGCCAAGCCGGGGCTAATTCACCCCTCCACTTT. Amino acids: CASSQAGANSPLHF.

The rearrangement joins TRBV7-9 to TRBJ2-3, with D perhaps TRBD2 (6 bases). V lost 1 base to trimming and J lost 8 bases, with 7 bases between them. The CDR3 is made up of 12 amino acids. Per the germline V gene, CDR1 is SEHNR and CDR2 is FQNEAQ (reference sequence). CDR3 protein: CASSLVGGTQYF. Here the CDR3 DNA reads TGTGCCAGCAGCTTAGTGGGGGGTACGCAGTATTTT.

This clonotype was counted once. J is TRBJ1-5 and V is TRBV28; 10 bases line up with TRBD1. Germline loops: CDR1 MDHEN, CDR2 SYDVKM. V lost 7 bases, J lost 1 base, and 13 bases stayed unmatched. The CDR3 is 18 residues long. CDR3 nucleotide sequence: TGTGCCAGCACCCAGAGCGGGACAGGGGAATGGAGCAATCAGCCCCAGCATTTT. It is translated as CASTQSGTGEWSNQPQHF.

The V and J genes are TRBV27 and TRBJ2-1, with TRBD2 matching 10 bases. Germline CDR1 and CDR2: MNHEY and SMNVEV (reference sequence). The CDR3 spans 14 residues. J gave up 6 bases and V 5 bases, and 4 bases lay outside the gene matches. The CDR3 DNA reads as TGTGCCAGCAGTAGCGGGAGGGCCCTCAATGAGCAGTTCTTC. Encoded protein: CASSSGRALNEQFF.

V and J are TRBV6-6 and TRBJ1-1; D gene unclear. This CDR3 is built from 13 residues. Germline CDR1 reads MNHNY; CDR2 reads SVGAGI (reference sequence). V was shortened by 5 bases and J by 2 bases, with 9 bases between the two germline ends. The DNA for the CDR3 is TGTGCCAGCAGTCAAACACGAAACACTGAAGCTTTCTTT. The encoded protein is CASSQTRNTEAFF.

In nucleotides, the CDR3 is TGTGCCAGCAGTTACTTGGCGGGGGGATACGAGCAGTACTTC. Translated: CASSYLAGGYEQYF. The rearrangement uses TRBV6-5 and TRBJ2-7; 8 bases align to TRBD2. The CDR3 totals 14 residues. V trimming: 1 base; J trimming: 4 bases; junction bases outside the gene matches: 3. Germline V gives CDR1 MNHEY, CDR2 SVGAGI.

This clonotype showed up just once. The chain combines TRBV28 with TRBJ1-1; no firm D call. Per germline, CDR1 MDHEN and CDR2 SYDVKM. The CDR3 is 12 amino acids. The V end lost 10 bases, the J end lost 1 base, and 10 bases lay between the germline ends. The CDR3 DNA follows: TGTGCCACCAACTTGAGGAACACTGAAGCTTTCTTT. It encodes CATNLRNTEAFF.

This clonotype was picked up one time. The V and J genes are TRBV4-3 and TRBJ2-5; TRBD2 matches at 10 bases. The CDR3 extends over 18 amino acids. Germline loops: CDR1 LGHNA, CDR2 YSLEER. V gave up 0 bases and J gave up 5 bases; unmatched junction bases: 12. Here the CDR3 reads CASSQEDLNLGLAETQYF. For the CDR3, the DNA is TGCGCCAGCAGCCAAGAAGACTTGAACTTGGGACTAGCGGAGACCCAGTACTTC.